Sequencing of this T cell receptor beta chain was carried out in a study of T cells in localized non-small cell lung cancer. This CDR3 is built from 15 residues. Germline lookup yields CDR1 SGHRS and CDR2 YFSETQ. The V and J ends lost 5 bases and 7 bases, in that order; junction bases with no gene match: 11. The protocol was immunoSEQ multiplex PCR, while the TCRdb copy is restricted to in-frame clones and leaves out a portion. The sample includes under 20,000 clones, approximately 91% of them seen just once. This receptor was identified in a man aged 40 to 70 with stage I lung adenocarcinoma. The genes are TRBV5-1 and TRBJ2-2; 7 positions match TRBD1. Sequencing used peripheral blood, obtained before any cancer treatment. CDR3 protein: CASSVMGQLDGELFF. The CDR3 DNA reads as TGCGCCAGCAGTGTGATGGGACAGTTAGACGGGGAGCTGTTTTTT.